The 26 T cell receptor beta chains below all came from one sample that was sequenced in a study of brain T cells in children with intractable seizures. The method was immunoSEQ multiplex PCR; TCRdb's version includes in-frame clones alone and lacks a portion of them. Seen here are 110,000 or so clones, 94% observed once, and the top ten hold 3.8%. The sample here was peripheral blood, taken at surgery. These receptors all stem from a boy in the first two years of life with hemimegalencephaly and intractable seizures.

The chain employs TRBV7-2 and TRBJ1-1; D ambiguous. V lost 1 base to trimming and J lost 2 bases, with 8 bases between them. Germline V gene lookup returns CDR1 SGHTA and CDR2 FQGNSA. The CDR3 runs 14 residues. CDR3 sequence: CASSLDNRNTEAFF. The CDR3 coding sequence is TGTGCCAGCAGCTTAGACAACAGAAACACTGAAGCTTTCTTT.

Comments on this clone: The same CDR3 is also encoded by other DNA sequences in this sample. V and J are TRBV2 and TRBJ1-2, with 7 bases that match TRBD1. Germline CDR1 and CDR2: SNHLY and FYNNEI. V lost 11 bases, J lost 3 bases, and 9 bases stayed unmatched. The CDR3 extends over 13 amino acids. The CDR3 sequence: CAGMGDSHYGYTF. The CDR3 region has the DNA TGTGCCGGAATGGGGGACAGTCACTATGGCTACACCTTC. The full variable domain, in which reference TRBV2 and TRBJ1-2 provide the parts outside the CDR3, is EPEVTQTPSHQVTQMGQEVILRCVPISNHLYFYWYRQILGQKVEFLVSFYNNEISEKSEIFDDQFSVERPDGSNFTLKIRSTKLEDSAMYFCAGMGDSHYGYTFGSGTRLTVV.

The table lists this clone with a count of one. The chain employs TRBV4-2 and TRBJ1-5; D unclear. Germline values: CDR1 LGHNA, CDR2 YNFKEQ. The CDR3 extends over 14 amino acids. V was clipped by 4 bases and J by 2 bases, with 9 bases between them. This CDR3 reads CASSLNFGNQPQHF. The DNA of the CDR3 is TGTGCCAGCAGCCTGAACTTTGGCAATCAGCCCCAGCATTTT.

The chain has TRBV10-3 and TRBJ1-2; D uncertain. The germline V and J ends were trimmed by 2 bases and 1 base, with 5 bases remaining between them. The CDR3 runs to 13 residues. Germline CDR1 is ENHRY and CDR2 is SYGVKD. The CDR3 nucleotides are TGTGCCATCAGTGAGGAACGTAACTATGGCTACACCTTC. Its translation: CAISEERNYGYTF.

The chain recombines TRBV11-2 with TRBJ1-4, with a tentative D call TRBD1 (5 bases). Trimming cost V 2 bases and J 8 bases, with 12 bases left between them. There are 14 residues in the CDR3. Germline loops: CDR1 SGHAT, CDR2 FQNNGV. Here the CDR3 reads CASSLSQGGEKLFF. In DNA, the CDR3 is TGTGCCAGCAGCTTATCGCAGGGAGGAGAAAAACTGTTTTTT.

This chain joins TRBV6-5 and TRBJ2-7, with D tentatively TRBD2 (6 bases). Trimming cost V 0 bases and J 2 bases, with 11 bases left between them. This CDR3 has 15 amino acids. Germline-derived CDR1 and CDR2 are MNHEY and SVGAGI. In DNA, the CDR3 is TGTGCCAGCAGTTACTCTAGGACGGGGGCCTACGAGCAGTACTTC. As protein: CASSYSRTGAYEQYF.

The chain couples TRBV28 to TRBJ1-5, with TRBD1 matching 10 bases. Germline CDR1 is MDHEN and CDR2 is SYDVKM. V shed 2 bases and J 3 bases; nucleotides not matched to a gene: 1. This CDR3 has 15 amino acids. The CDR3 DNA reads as TGTGCCAGCAGTTTAGGGACAGGGGTCAATCAGCCCCAGCATTTT. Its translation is CASSLGTGVNQPQHF.

The CDR3, as DNA: TGTGCCAGCAGCCGACTACTAGGGGGAGCCGGGGAGCTGTTTTTT. This encodes CASSRLLGGAGELFF. This rearrangement joins TRBV14 to TRBJ2-2; possible D gene TRBD1, 6 bases. This CDR3 is 15 amino acids long. V lost 4 bases and J 6 bases, leaving 15 bases between the germline ends. Germline CDR1 SGHDN, CDR2 FVKESK.

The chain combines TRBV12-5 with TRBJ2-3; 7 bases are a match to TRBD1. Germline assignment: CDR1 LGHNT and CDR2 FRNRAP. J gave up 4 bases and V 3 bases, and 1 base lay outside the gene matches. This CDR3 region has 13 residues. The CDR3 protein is CASGFRGPDTQYF. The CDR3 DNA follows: TGTGCTAGTGGTTTTAGGGGGCCAGATACGCAGTATTTT.

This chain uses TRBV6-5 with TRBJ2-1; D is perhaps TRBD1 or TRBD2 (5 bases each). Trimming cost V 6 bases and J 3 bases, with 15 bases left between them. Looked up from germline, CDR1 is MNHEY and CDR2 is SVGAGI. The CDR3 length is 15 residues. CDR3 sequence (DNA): TGTGCCAGCAGAACCGGGACCGTATACTACAATGAGCAGTTCTTC. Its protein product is CASRTGTVYYNEQFF.

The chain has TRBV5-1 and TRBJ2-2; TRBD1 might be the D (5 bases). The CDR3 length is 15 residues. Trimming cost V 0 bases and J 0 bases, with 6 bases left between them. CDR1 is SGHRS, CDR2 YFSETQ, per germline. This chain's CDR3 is CASSLGGANTGELFF. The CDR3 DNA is TGCGCCAGCAGCTTGGGGGGCGCGAACACCGGGGAGCTGTTTTTT.

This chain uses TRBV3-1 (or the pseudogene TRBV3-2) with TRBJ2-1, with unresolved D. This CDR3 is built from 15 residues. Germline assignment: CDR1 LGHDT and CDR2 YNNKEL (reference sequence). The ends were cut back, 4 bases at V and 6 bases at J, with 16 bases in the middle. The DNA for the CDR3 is TGTGCCAGCAGCCCCGCGCGTGGGTGGGGCAATGAGCAGTTCTTC. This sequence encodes CASSPARGWGNEQFF.

The CDR3 DNA follows: TGTGCCAGCAGTTTAGGCAGGCAACCTGAAGCTTTCTTT. Protein: CASSLGRQPEAFF. The chain carries TRBV28 and TRBJ1-1; unclear D gene. The CDR3 spans 13 residues. Germline V gives CDR1 MDHEN, CDR2 SYDVKM. V was clipped by 2 bases and J by 6 bases, with 10 bases between them.

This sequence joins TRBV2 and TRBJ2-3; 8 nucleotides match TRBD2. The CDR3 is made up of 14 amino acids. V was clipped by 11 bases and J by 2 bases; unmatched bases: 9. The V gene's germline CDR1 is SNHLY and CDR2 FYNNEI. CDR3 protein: CAPGGEVHTDTQYF. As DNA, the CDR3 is TGTGCCCCGGGGGGGGAGGTTCACACAGATACGCAGTATTTT.

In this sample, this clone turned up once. This CDR3 reads CASSEGAEDIQYF. The CDR3 DNA follows: TGCGCCAGCAGCGAGGGGGCGGAGGACATTCAGTACTTC. The chain couples TRBV4-3 to TRBJ2-4; 7 bases agree with TRBD1. Per germline, CDR1 LGHNA and CDR2 YSLEER. The trim removed 5 bases at V and 8 bases at J, leaving 6 bases unmatched. The CDR3 spans 13 residues.

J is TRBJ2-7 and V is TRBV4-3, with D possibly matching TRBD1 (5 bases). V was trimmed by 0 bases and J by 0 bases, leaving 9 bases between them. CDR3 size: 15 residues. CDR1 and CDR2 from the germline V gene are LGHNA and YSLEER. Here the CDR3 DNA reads TGCGCCAGCAGCCAAGAACCAGGGTTCTCCTACGAGCAGTACTTC. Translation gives CASSQEPGFSYEQYF.

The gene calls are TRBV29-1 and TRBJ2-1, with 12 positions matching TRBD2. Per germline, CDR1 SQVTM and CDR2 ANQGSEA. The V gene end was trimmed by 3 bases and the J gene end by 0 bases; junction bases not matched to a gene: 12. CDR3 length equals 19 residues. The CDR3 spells CSVDRRRTSGKGSYNEQFF. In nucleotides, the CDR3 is TGCAGCGTTGATCGTCGGCGGACTAGCGGGAAGGGCTCCTACAATGAGCAGTTCTTC.

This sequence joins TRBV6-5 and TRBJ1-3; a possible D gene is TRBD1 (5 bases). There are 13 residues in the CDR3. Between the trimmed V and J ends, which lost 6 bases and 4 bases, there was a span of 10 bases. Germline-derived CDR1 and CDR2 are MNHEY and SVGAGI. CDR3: CASSLGHGNTIYF. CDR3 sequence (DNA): TGTGCCAGCAGCCTAGGACACGGAAACACCATATATTTT.

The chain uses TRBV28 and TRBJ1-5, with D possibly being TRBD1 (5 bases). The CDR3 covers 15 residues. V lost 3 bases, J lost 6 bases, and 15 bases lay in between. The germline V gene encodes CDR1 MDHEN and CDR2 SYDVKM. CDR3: CASSFPSGIGQPQHF. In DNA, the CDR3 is TGTGCCAGCAGTTTCCCTTCAGGGATTGGTCAGCCCCAGCATTTT.

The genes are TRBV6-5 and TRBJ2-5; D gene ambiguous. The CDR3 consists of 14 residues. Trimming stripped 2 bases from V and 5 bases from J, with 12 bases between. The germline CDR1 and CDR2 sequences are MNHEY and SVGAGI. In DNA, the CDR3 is TGTGCCAGCAGTTACGGCGGTATCAGGGAGACCCAGTACTTC. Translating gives CASSYGGIRETQYF.

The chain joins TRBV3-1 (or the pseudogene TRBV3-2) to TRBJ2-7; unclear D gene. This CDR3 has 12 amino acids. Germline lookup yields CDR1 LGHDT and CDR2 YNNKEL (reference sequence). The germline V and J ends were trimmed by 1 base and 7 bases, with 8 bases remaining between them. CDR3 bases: TGTGCCAGCAGCCAAGGACTGACTGAGCAGTACTTC. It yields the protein CASSQGLTEQYF.

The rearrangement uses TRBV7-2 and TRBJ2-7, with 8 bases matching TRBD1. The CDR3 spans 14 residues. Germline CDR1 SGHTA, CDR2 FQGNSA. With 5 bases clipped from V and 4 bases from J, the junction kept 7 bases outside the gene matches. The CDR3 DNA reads TGTGCCAGCAGCGCAGACAGGGGAAGATACGAGCAGTACTTC. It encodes CASSADRGRYEQYF.

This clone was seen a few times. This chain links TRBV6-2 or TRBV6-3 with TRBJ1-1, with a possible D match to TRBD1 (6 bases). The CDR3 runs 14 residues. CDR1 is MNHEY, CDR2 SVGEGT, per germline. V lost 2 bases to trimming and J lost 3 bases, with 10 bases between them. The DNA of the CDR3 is TGTGCCAGCAGTTACCTGGGGGCGCACACTGAAGCTTTCTTT. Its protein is CASSYLGAHTEAFF.

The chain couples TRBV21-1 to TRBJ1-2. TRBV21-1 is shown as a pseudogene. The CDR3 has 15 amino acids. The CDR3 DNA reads TGTGCCAGCAGCAAAGAGCCCGGACGGGACTATGGCTACACCTTC. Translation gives CASSKEPGRDYGYTF.

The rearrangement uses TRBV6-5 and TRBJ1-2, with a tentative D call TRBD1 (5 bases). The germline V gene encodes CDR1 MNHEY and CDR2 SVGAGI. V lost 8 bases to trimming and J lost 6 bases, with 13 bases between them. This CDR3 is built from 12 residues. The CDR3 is CASSTRGHGYTF. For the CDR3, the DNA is TGTGCCAGCTCAACGAGGGGCCATGGCTACACCTTC.

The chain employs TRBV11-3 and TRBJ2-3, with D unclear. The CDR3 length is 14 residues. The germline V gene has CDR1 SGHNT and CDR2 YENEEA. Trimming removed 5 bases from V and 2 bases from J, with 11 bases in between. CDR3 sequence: CASSPTPYTDTQYF. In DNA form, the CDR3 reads TGTGCCAGCAGCCCGACGCCCTACACAGATACGCAGTATTTT.